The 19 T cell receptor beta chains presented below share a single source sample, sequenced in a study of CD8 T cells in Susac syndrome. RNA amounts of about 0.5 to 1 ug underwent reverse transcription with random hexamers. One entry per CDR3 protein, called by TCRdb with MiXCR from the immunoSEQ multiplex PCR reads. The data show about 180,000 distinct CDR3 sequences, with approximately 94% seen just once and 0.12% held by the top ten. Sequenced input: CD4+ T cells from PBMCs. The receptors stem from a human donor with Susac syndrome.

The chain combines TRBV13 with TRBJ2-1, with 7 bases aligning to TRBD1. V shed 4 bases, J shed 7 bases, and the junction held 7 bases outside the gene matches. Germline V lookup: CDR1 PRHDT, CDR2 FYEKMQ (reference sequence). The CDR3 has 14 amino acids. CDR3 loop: CASSSRKTGNEQFF. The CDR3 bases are TGTGCCAGCAGCTCCAGAAAGACAGGGAATGAGCAGTTCTTC.

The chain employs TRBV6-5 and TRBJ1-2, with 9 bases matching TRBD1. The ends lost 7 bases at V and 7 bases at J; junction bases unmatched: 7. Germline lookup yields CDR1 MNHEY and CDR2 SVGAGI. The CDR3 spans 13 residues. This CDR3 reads CASTPTGGGGYTF. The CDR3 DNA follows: TGTGCCAGCACTCCGACAGGGGGAGGTGGCTACACCTTC.

The CDR3 spells CASSVGPSSYNEQFF. Here the CDR3 DNA reads TGTGCCAGCAGCGTCGGGCCTAGCTCCTACAATGAGCAGTTCTTC. The chain links TRBV9 to TRBJ2-1, with unresolved D. V shed 2 bases and J shed 0 bases, with 9 bases lying between them. Germline CDR1 is SGDLS and CDR2 is YYNGEE. CDR3 length equals 15 residues.

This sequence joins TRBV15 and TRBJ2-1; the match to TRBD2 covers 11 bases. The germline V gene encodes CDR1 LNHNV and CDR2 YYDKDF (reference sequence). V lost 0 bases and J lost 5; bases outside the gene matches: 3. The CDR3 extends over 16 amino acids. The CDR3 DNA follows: TGTGCCACCAGCAGAGATAGCGGGGGGGCCGACAATGAGCAGTTCTTC. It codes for CATSRDSGGADNEQFF.

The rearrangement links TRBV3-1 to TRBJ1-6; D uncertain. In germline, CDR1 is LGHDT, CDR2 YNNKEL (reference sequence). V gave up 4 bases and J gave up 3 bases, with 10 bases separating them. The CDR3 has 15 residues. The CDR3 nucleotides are TGTGCCAGCAGCCCAAGCGTGGGCTATAATTCACCCCTCCACTTT. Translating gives CASSPSVGYNSPLHF.

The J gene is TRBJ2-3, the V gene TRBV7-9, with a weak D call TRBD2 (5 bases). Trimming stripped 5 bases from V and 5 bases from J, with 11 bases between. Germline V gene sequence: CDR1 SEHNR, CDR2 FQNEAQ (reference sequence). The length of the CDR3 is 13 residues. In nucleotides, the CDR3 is TGTGCCAGCAGCGCGACTACCGGAGATACGCAGTATTTT. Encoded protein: CASSATTGDTQYF. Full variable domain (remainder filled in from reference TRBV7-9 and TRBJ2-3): DTGVSQNPRHKITKRGQNVTFRCDPISEHNRLYWYRQTLGQGPEFLTYFQNEAQLEKSRLLSDRFSAERPKGSFSTLEIQRTEQGDSAMYLCASSATTGDTQYFGPGTRLTVL.

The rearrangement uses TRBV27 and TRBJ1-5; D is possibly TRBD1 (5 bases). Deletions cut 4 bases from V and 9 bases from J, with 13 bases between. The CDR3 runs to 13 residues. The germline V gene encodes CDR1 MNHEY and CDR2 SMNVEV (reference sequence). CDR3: CASSWGERRPQHF. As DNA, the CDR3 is TGTGCCAGCAGTTGGGGGGAGCGGCGGCCCCAGCATTTT.

CDR3 in amino acids: CSASSLGGARYNEQFF. DNA of the CDR3: TGCAGTGCTAGCTCCTTGGGAGGGGCTCGGTACAATGAGCAGTTCTTC. The chain is built from TRBV20-1 and TRBJ2-1; 7 bases fit TRBD2. Per the germline V gene, CDR1 is DFQATT and CDR2 is SNEGSKA (reference sequence). V was clipped by 3 bases and J by 4 bases; unmatched bases: 12. The CDR3 consists of 16 residues.

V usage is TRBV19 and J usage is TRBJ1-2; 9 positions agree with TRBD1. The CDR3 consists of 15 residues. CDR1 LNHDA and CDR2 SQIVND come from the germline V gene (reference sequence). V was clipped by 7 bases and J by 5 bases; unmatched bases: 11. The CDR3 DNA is TGTGCCAGTAATTGGGACGGGACAGGGTCTTATGGCTACACCTTC. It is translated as CASNWDGTGSYGYTF.

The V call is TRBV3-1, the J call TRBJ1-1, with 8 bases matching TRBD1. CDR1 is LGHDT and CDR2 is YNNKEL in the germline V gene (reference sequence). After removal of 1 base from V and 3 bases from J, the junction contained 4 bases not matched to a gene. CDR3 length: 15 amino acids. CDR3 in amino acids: CASSQGTGRYTEAFF. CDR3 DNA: TGTGCCAGCAGCCAAGGGACAGGGCGGTACACTGAAGCTTTCTTT. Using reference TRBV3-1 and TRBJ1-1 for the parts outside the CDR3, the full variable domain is DTAVSQTPKYLVTQMGNDKSIKCEQNLGHDTMYWYKQDSKKFLKIMFSYNNKELIINETVPNRFSPKSPDKAHLNLHINSLELGDSAVYFCASSQGTGRYTEAFFGQGTRLTVV.

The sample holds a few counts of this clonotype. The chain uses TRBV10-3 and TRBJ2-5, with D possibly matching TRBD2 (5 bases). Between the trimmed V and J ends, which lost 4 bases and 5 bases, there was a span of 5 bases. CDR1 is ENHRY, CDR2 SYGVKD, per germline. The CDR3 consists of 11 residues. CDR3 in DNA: TGTGCCATCAGTGCGGGGGAGACCCAGTACTTC. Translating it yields CAISAGETQYF.

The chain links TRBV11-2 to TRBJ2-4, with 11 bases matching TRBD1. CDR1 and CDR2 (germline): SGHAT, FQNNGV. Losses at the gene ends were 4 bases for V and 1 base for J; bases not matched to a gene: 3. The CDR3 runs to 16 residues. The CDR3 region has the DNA TGTGCCAGCAGCTGGGACAGGGGGAAGGCCAAAAACATTCAGTACTTC. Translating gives CASSWDRGKAKNIQYF.

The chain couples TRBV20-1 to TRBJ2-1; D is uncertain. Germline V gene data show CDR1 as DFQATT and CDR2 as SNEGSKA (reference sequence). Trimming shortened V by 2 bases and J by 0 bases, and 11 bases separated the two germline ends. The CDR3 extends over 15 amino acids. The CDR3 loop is CSARLVAISYNEQFF. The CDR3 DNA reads TGCAGTGCTAGACTGGTGGCGATCTCCTACAATGAGCAGTTCTTC.

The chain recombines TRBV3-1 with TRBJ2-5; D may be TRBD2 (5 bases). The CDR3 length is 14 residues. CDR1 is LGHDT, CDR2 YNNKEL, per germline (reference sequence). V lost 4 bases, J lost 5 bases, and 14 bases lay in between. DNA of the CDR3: TGTGCCAGCAGCCCTACTAGTGTTCGTGAGACCCAGTACTTC. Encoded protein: CASSPTSVRETQYF.

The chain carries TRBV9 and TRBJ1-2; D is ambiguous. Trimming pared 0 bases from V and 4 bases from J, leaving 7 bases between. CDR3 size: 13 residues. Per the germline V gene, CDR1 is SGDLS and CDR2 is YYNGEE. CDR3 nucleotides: TGTGCCAGCAGCGTAGCTTCCGGCTATGGCTACACCTTC. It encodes CASSVASGYGYTF.

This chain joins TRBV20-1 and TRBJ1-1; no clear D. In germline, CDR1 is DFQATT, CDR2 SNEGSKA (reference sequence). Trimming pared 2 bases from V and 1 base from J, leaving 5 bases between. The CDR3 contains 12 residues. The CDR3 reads CSARTGNTEAFF. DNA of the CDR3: TGCAGTGCTAGAACGGGGAACACTGAAGCTTTCTTT.

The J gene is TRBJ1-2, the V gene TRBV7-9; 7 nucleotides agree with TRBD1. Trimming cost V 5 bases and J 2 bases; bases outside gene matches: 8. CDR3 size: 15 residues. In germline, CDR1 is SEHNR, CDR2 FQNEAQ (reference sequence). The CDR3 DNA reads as TGTGCCAGCAGCCCCGGGACAGTCTTGAACTATGGCTACACCTTC. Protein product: CASSPGTVLNYGYTF.

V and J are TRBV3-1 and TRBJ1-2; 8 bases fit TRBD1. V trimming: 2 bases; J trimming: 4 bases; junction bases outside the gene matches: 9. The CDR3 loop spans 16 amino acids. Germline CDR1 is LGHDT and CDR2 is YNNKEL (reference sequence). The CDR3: CASSQSSGGASYGYTF. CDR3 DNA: TGTGCCAGCAGCCAATCCTCAGGGGGCGCGAGCTATGGCTACACCTTC.

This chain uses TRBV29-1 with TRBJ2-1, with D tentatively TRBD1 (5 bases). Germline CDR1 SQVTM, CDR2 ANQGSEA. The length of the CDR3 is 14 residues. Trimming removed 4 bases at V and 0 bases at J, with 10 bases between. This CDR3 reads CSVADRLSYNEQFF. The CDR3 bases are TGCAGCGTTGCCGACAGACTCTCCTACAATGAGCAGTTCTTC.